Listed below are T cell receptor beta chains from one sample, sequenced in a study of blood T cells in healthy people across ages. A single record per CDR3 protein comes from TCRdb applying MiXCR to the 5' RACE reads. Of 1.5 million to 1.8 million distinct CDR3 sequences listed, 35% to 45% were seen once; the top ten hold around 4%. Sequenced sample: blood. Receptors were obtained from a woman aged 18-35 years in good health. CDR3s include the opening cysteine and the closing phenylalanine or tryptophan. A D gene is named only where the DNA matches it firmly. The size entry is marked missing in some rows and otherwise reads once, few, many or a size class.

J	size	V	D	CDR3	DNA
TRBJ2-7	once	TRBV20-1	.	CSATGQLIGGRYEQYF	TGCAGTGCCACAGGACAGCTCATAGGGGGTCGCTACGAGCAGTACTTC
TRBJ2-5	few	TRBV7-9	TRBD1	CASSPYRGETQYF	TGTGCCAGCAGTCCGTACAGGGGCGAGACCCAGTACTTC
TRBJ2-3	.	TRBV11-1	.	CASRPRDFSTDTQYF	TGTGCCAGCAGACCCCGGGACTTTAGCACAGATACGCAGTATTTT
TRBJ2-5	few	TRBV4-1	.	CASSQVGGGSETQYF	TGCGCCAGCAGCCAAGTCGGAGGGGGTTCGGAGACCCAGTACTTC
TRBJ2-1	few	TRBV27	TRBD2	CASSLSGLAGSLEQFF	TGTGCCAGCAGTTTATCCGGACTAGCGGGAAGCCTCGAGCAGTTCTTC
TRBJ2-7	.	TRBV4-3	TRBD2	CASSQATWVAGVNEQYF	TGCGCCAGCAGCCAAGCCACGTGGGTAGCGGGAGTTAACGAGCAGTACTTC
TRBJ2-1	.	TRBV28	.	CASSLLGGARLGYNEQFF	TGTGCCAGCAGTTTACTGGGTGGTGCGCGACTGGGCTACAATGAGCAGTTCTTC
TRBJ2-4	.	TRBV28	TRBD2	CASSLRTSGRQNIQYF	TGTGCCAGCAGTTTACGGACTAGCGGGAGACAAAACATTCAGTACTTC
TRBJ2-3	few	TRBV7-2	.	CASSALGPTDTQYF	TGTGCCAGCAGCGCCCTGGGCCCCACAGATACGCAGTATTTT
TRBJ2-7	.	TRBV4-1	.	CASSQKTLYEQYF	TGCGCCAGCAGCCAGAAGACACTCTACGAGCAGTACTTC
TRBJ2-7	.	TRBV29-1	TRBD2	CSVERLAGGYEQYF	TGCAGCGTTGAACGACTAGCGGGGGGCTACGAGCAGTACTTC
TRBJ2-4	.	TRBV6-5	TRBD2	CASSYSMGGGRNIQYF	TGTGCCAGCAGTTACTCGATGGGGGGAGGGAGAAACATTCAGTACTTC
TRBJ2-5	.	TRBV5-1	.	CASSPSRMGETQYF	TGCGCCAGCAGTCCATCTCGAATGGGAGAGACCCAGTACTTC
TRBJ1-2	few	TRBV20-1	.	CSATLGTLYGYTF	TGCAGTGCTACCCTCGGGACCCTCTATGGCTACACCTTC
TRBJ2-5	few	TRBV5-6	.	CASIPEAGSARNEQYF	TGTGCCAGCATCCCTGAGGCAGGGTCTGCGAGAAATGAGCAGTACTTC
TRBJ2-1	few	TRBV7-8	.	CASSLESNLYNEQFF	TGTGCCAGCAGCTTAGAAAGCAACCTCTACAATGAGCAGTTCTTC
TRBJ2-5	.	TRBV13	TRBD2	CASSLRAGPGEQYF	TGTGCCAGCAGCTTAAGAGCGGGGCCAGGAGAGCAGTACTTC
TRBJ2-5	many	TRBV18	.	CASSPPSGETQYF	TGTGCCAGCAGCCCACCGAGTGGGGAGACCCAGTACTTC
TRBJ2-3	few	TRBV7-2	.	CASSLAHSGVLGDTQYF	TGTGCCAGCAGCTTAGCGCATTCCGGGGTTCTGGGGGATACGCAGTATTTT
TRBJ2-3	few	TRBV25-1	.	CATRSGKSTDTQYF	TGTGCCACCCGCTCCGGGAAAAGCACAGATACGCAGTATTTT
TRBJ1-5	once	TRBV12-5	.	CASGLILSTVGQPQHF	TGTGCTAGTGGTTTGATACTTTCGACGGTAGGTCAGCCCCAGCATTTT
TRBJ2-1	many	TRBV7-2	.	CASSPGASRYNEQFF	TGTGCCAGCAGCCCGGGGGCTAGCAGATACAATGAGCAGTTCTTC